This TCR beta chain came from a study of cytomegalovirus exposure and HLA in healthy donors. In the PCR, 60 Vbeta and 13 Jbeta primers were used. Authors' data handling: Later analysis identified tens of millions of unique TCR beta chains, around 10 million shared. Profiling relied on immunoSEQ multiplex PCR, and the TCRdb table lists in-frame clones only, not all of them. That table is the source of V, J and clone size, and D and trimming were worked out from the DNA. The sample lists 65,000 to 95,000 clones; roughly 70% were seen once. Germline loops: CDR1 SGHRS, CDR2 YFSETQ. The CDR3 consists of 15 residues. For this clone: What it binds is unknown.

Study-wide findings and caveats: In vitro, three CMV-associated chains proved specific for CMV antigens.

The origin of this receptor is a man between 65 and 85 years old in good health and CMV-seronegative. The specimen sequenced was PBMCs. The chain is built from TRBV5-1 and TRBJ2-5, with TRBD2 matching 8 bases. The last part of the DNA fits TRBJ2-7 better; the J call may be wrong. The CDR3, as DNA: TGCGCCAGCAGCTTGGATGGGCGGGAGGTGGGCGAGCAGTACTTC. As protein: CASSLDGREVGEQYF.